The next 13 T cell receptor beta chains were all read from a single sample in a study of T cells in Graves' hyperthyroidism and ophthalmopathy. Using RNA transcripts as the source, TCR beta CDR3 regions were amplified. In the first-round RT-PCR of the TCR CDR3, the HTBI primer set was used. TCRdb fed the multiplex PCR reads into MiXCR, producing one record per CDR3 protein. The repertoire includes about 840,000 distinct CDR3 sequences, over 35% of them detected once, and 7% to 10% sits in the top ten. The sample taken for sequencing was blood. These receptors all stem from a man between 18 and 35 years old with Graves' hyperthyroidism.

This clonotype was detected a few times. The CDR3 loop is CASSLAWREISETQYF. The DNA for the CDR3 is TGTGCCAGCAGCTTAGCCTGGCGGGAGATCTCAGAGACCCAGTACTTC. J is TRBJ2-5 and V is TRBV7-9; 7 nucleotides match TRBD2. Trimming cost V 0 bases and J 4 bases; bases outside gene matches: 8. From germline, CDR1 is SEHNR and CDR2 FQNEAQ (reference sequence). The CDR3 has 16 amino acids.

This clonotype has ten or more counts. The chain carries TRBV2 and TRBJ1-1, with D possibly being TRBD1 (6 bases). This CDR3 is 11 amino acids long. The V gene's germline CDR1 is SNHLY and CDR2 FYNNEI. The V gene lost 7 bases and the J gene lost 6 bases, with 9 bases spanning the gap. The CDR3 loop reads CASTGGSEAFF. CDR3 in DNA: TGTGCCAGCACCGGGGGCTCTGAAGCTTTCTTT.

The V and J genes are TRBV20-1 and TRBJ2-7, with 8 bases lining up with TRBD2. V lost 3 bases and J lost 5; bases outside the gene matches: 6. The CDR3 contains 13 residues. Looked up from germline, CDR1 is DFQATT and CDR2 is SNEGSKA (reference sequence). The CDR3 is CSARISGTDEQYF. CDR3 coding DNA: TGCAGTGCTAGGATTAGCGGGACGGACGAGCAGTACTTC.

V is TRBV2 and J is TRBJ2-1; D not resolved. V lost 1 base, J lost 3 bases, and 13 bases lay in between. CDR1 and CDR2 (germline): SNHLY, FYNNEI. The CDR3 is 16 amino acids. The CDR3: CASSEGYEVNYNEQFF. CDR3 in DNA: TGTGCCAGCAGTGAAGGGTACGAAGTAAACTACAATGAGCAGTTCTTC.

Notes on this clonotype: This sequence may be a read error, since a much larger clone differs from it by one base. The CDR3 region has the DNA TGTGCCTTCAGTGATATGACAGGGGAGGGGGAGACCCAGTACTTC. The encoded protein is CAFSDMTGEGETQYF. The chain joins TRBV10-3 to TRBJ2-5; D perhaps matches TRBD1 (8 bases). The CDR3 length is 15 residues. The germline gives CDR1 ENHRY, CDR2 SYGVKD.

This clonotype was seen more than once but under ten times. The CDR3 here is CASSGDPYGYTF. In DNA form, the CDR3 reads TGTGCCAGCAGTGGGGACCCATATGGCTACACCTTC. This chain connects TRBV27 to TRBJ1-2; perhaps TRBD1 as D (5 bases). The germline CDR1 and CDR2 sequences are MNHEY and SMNVEV (reference sequence). The CDR3 is 12 amino acids. V was pared by 5 bases and J by 5 bases, with 9 bases between.

This clonotype was counted only a few times. V gene TRBV5-1 combines with J gene TRBJ1-1; TRBD1 matches at 8 bases. Germline CDR1 reads SGHRS; CDR2 reads YFSETQ. V gave up 4 bases and J gave up 5 bases; unmatched junction bases: 7. CDR3 size: 14 residues. CDR3 nucleotides: TGCGCCAGCAGCGCGGGACAGGCGAGAACTGAAGCTTTCTTT. Protein: CASSAGQARTEAFF.

This clonotype was picked up a small number of times. This rearrangement joins TRBV5-4 to TRBJ1-2; TRBD1 matches 7 bases. Germline V gives CDR1 SGHNT, CDR2 YYREEE (reference sequence). The CDR3 runs 13 residues. Trimming took 4 bases from V and 8 from J; bases not matched to a gene: 8. Here the CDR3 reads CASSPTGSDGYTF. The CDR3 nucleotides read TGTGCCAGCAGCCCGACAGGGAGTGACGGCTACACCTTC.

This clonotype has a handful of counts. The chain employs TRBV12-3 or TRBV12-4 and TRBJ2-7; D not resolved. The CDR3 spans 13 residues. V lost 2 bases, J lost 0 bases, and 5 bases lay in between. CDR3 loop: CASSLHPSYEQYF. CDR3 sequence (DNA): TGTGCCAGCAGTTTACACCCCTCCTACGAGCAGTACTTC.

In regard to this clonotype: Since a much larger clone is just one base distant, this may be a read error. In this CDR3 the conserved last residue, phenylalanine or tryptophan, is missing, so a read error is likely. This chain links TRBV2 with TRBJ2-2; either TRBD1 or TRBD2 may supply D (7 bases each). Trimming shortened V by 5 bases and J by 5 bases, and 15 bases separated the two germline ends. This CDR3 comprises 15 residues. Germline loops: CDR1 SNHLY, CDR2 FYNNEI. The CDR3 loop reads CASSPTGRGTGELFL. In DNA form, the CDR3 reads TGTGCCAGCAGTCCGACAGGGAGGGGGACCGGGGAGCTGTTTCTT.

This clonotype showed up just a few times. This chain uses TRBV6-5 with TRBJ2-7; D not resolved. V was pared by 0 bases and J by 1 base, with 10 bases between. Germline V gives CDR1 MNHEY, CDR2 SVGAGI. This CDR3 region has 15 residues. CDR3 sequence (DNA): TGTGCCAGCAGTTACTCTTCGGCAGCTTCCTACGAGCAGTACTTC. Translation gives CASSYSSAASYEQYF.

This clonotype appeared a few times. The V and J genes are TRBV9 and TRBJ2-2, with D perhaps matching TRBD1 or TRBD2 (5 bases each). This CDR3 has 14 amino acids. Trimming left V 3 bases short and J 7 bases short, with 13 bases between. CDR1 and CDR2 (germline): SGDLS, YYNGEE. CDR3 sequence reads: CASSDPMRGGELFF. The CDR3 coding sequence is TGTGCCAGCAGCGACCCGATGAGGGGCGGGGAGCTGTTTTTT.

The CDR3 spells CSAPPGQGGSDTQYF. DNA of the CDR3: TGCAGTGCTCCGCCGGGACAGGGAGGGTCAGATACGCAGTATTTT. The V call is TRBV20-1, the J call TRBJ2-3; TRBD1 aligns across 9 bases. Trimming removed 5 bases from V and 4 bases from J; junction bases left unmatched: 10. Germline V gene lookup returns CDR1 DFQATT and CDR2 SNEGSKA (reference sequence). The CDR3 is 15 amino acids.